Sequencing of this T cell receptor (beta chain) was carried out in a study of vaccination effects on CD4 cells after COVID-19. The study's findings and limits: Healthy vaccinees showed cross-reactivity with common cold coronaviruses in only 1 of 255 vaccine-induced clones. Few convalescent patients were studied, and early post-infection samples were lacking. Substantial clonal contraction characterized both infection- and vaccine-induced clones late after vaccination.

The ends were cut back, 5 bases at V and 2 bases at J, with 18 bases in the middle. The CDR3 has 16 residues. The germline gives CDR1 SEHNR, CDR2 FQNEAQ (reference sequence). Of note for this clone: Its specificity is unknown.

The method was immunoSEQ multiplex PCR; TCRdb's version includes in-frame clones alone and lacks a portion of them. The table has some 70,000 clones, about 80% seen once. CD4+ T cells specific for antigen were expanded with viral peptide pools by the ViraFEST assay before sequencing. Following an approximately 9-day culture, CD4+ T cells were purified. Prior SARS-CoV-2 infection was absent in the vaccine recipients, as shown by negative nucleocapsid antibodies. Specimen: CD4+ T cells from PBMCs cultured with SARS-CoV-2 spike peptides, collected before COVID-19 vaccination. This TCR came from a human donor who received a COVID-19 vaccine. The V gene is TRBV7-9, the J gene TRBJ2-5; D is tentatively TRBD1 or TRBD2 (5 bases each). The CDR3 DNA follows: TGTGCCAGCAGCCCCTCCGGACGGGGCGCACAAGAGACCCAGTACTTC. It is translated as CASSPSGRGAQETQYF.